Following are 19 T cell receptor beta chains from one sample sequenced in a study of blood T cell repertoires in COVID-19. Measured with immunoSEQ multiplex PCR; TCRdb has only the in-frame clones, and not every one. The sample shows under 55,000 clones, under 90% of them seen only once. The sequenced material came from peripheral blood. The receptors shown here come from a man in his fifties with acute or convalescent COVID-19.

This chain uses TRBV14 with TRBJ2-1, with 11 positions matching TRBD2. The V and J ends lost 8 bases and 7 bases, in that order; junction bases with no gene match: 7. Germline V lookup: CDR1 SGHDN, CDR2 FVKESK. This CDR3 contains 14 residues. The CDR3 DNA reads TGTGCCAGCGAGTTAGCGGGAGGGAGGAATGAGCAGTTCTTC. Translated: CASELAGGRNEQFF. The full variable domain, in which reference TRBV14 and TRBJ2-1 provide the parts outside the CDR3, is EAGVTQFPSHSVIEKGQTVTLRCDPISGHDNLYWYRRVMGKEIKFLLHFVKESKQDESGMPNNRFLAERTGGTYSTLKVQPAELEDSGVYFCASELAGGRNEQFFGPGTRLTVL.

The chain has TRBV14 and TRBJ1-6; D remains unclear. Per the germline V gene, CDR1 is SGHDN and CDR2 is FVKESK. Deletions cut 0 bases from V and 9 bases from J, with 15 bases between. The CDR3 spans 16 residues. The CDR3 sequence is CASSQDVGVPGSPLHF. The CDR3 coding sequence is TGTGCCAGCAGCCAAGATGTTGGAGTCCCTGGTTCACCCCTCCACTTT.

The chain links TRBV9 to TRBJ2-3; D is unresolved. The CDR3 is 13 residues long. Trimming removed 4 bases from V and 0 bases from J, with 6 bases in between. From germline, CDR1 is SGDLS and CDR2 YYNGEE. Here the CDR3 DNA reads TGTGCCAGCAGCCCACAGAGCACAGATACGCAGTATTTT. It yields the protein CASSPQSTDTQYF.

A single count supports this clone. The CDR3 loop is CASSLGAETEAFF. The CDR3 coding sequence is TGCGCCAGCAGCCTGGGAGCGGAGACTGAAGCTTTCTTT. This rearrangement joins TRBV5-1 to TRBJ1-1; the D is unclear. V was cut by 4 bases and J by 5 bases, with 12 bases left in between. The length of the CDR3 is 13 residues. Looked up from germline, CDR1 is SGHRS and CDR2 is YFSETQ.

V usage is TRBV10-3 and J usage is TRBJ2-3; 8 bases match TRBD2. The V and J ends lost 4 bases and 1 base, in that order; junction bases with no gene match: 10. Germline V lookup: CDR1 ENHRY, CDR2 SYGVKD. The CDR3 is made up of 17 amino acids. The CDR3 DNA follows: TGTGCCATCAGTGGGTCACGGGCGGGAGGCGGCACAGATACGCAGTATTTT. It yields the protein CAISGSRAGGGTDTQYF.

V and J are TRBV27 and TRBJ2-3, with unresolved D. This CDR3 has 14 amino acids. The V end was cut by 3 bases, the J end by 4 bases, with 11 bases between. Per the germline V gene, CDR1 is MNHEY and CDR2 is SMNVEV (reference sequence). This CDR3 reads CASSLLGQADTQYF. Here the CDR3 DNA reads TGTGCCAGCAGTTTGTTAGGTCAGGCAGATACGCAGTATTTT.

The chain is built from TRBV19 and TRBJ2-3, with a possible D match to TRBD1 (5 bases). With 1 base removed from V and 4 bases from J, the gap between germline ends came to 9 bases. Germline values: CDR1 LNHDA, CDR2 SQIVND (reference sequence). The CDR3 extends over 14 amino acids. The CDR3 here is CASSIGTRSDTQYF. CDR3 coding DNA: TGTGCCAGTAGTATAGGGACACGGTCAGATACGCAGTATTTT.

A few counts support this clone. This CDR3 is CASSEAETGPVEQYF. The DNA for the CDR3 is TGTGCCAGCAGTGAAGCTGAGACAGGCCCGGTTGAGCAGTACTTC. The chain couples TRBV6-1 to TRBJ2-7; possibly TRBD1 for D (6 bases). The germline V and J ends were trimmed by 0 bases and 7 bases, with 16 bases remaining between them. The length of the CDR3 is 15 residues. CDR1 and CDR2 (germline): MNHNS, SASEGT.

The genes are TRBV30 and TRBJ1-4; D ambiguous. V was pared by 0 bases and J by 5 bases, with 13 bases between. The CDR3 length is 15 residues. CDR1 is GTSNPN and CDR2 is SVGIG in the germline V gene (reference sequence). DNA of the CDR3: TGTGCCTGGAGTGTAATGGGAGGACGGAATGAAAAACTGTTTTTT. This encodes CAWSVMGGRNEKLFF. Variable domain in full (rest from reference TRBV30 and TRBJ1-4): SQTIHQWPATLVQPVGSPLSLECTVEGTSNPNLYWYRQAAGRGLQLLFYSVGIGQISSEVPQNLSASRPQDRQFILSSKKLLLSDSGFYLCAWSVMGGRNEKLFFGSGTQLSVL.

J is TRBJ2-3 and V is TRBV3-1 (or the pseudogene TRBV3-2); 10 bases line up with TRBD1. Germline V gene data show CDR1 as LGHDT and CDR2 as YNNKEL (reference sequence). V shed 0 bases and J 4 bases; nucleotides not matched to a gene: 4. CDR3 size: 16 residues. CDR3 loop: CASSQDRGQGPDTQYF. The CDR3 coding sequence is TGTGCCAGCAGCCAAGATCGGGGACAGGGGCCAGATACGCAGTATTTT.

The V call is TRBV3-1 (or the pseudogene TRBV3-2), the J call TRBJ2-7; the D gene is possibly TRBD2 (6 bases). Germline V CDR1 and CDR2: LGHDT, YNNKEL (reference sequence). The CDR3 is made up of 15 amino acids. Trimming removed 0 bases at V and 7 bases at J, with 16 bases between. In DNA, the CDR3 is TGTGCCAGCAGCCAAGATGTAGCGGTTAAAGATGAGCAGTACTTC. This translates into CASSQDVAVKDEQYF.

Turning to this clone: Germline is not matched at one junction end, which may reflect a read error. The rearrangement uses TRBV11-2 and TRBJ1-5; D uncertain. This CDR3 region has 13 residues. Germline CDR1 is SGHAT and CDR2 is FQNNGV. The chain's CDR3 is CASSLESKQPQHF. The DNA of the CDR3 is TGTGCCAGCAGCTTAGAAAGCAAGCAGCCCCAGCATTTT.

The rearrangement uses TRBV5-1 and TRBJ2-5, with D possibly being TRBD1 (6 bases). Germline V lookup: CDR1 SGHRS, CDR2 YFSETQ. V lost 0 bases to trimming and J lost 5 bases, with 14 bases between them. The CDR3 covers 15 residues. CDR3 amino acids: CASSLAGTQRETQYF. The CDR3 coding sequence is TGCGCCAGCAGCTTGGCCGGGACACAGAGGGAGACCCAGTACTTC.

The chain carries TRBV2 and TRBJ2-1; TRBD2 aligns across 9 bases. CDR1 is SNHLY and CDR2 is FYNNEI in the germline V gene. V dropped 1 base and J dropped 3; count of bases not matched to a gene: 1. CDR3 length equals 15 residues. CDR3 amino acids: CASSEGAGGYNEQFF. The DNA of the CDR3 is TGTGCCAGCAGTGAAGGAGCGGGGGGCTACAATGAGCAGTTCTTC.

The chain recombines TRBV6-5 with TRBJ2-1; D unclear. The germline V gene encodes CDR1 MNHEY and CDR2 SVGAGI. Trimming pared 6 bases from V and 1 base from J, leaving 4 bases between. This CDR3 is 12 amino acids long. The CDR3, as DNA: TGTGCCAGCAGGTATTCCTACAATGAGCAGTTCTTC. Protein product: CASRYSYNEQFF.

CDR3 DNA: TGTGCCAGTAGTGGAAGACTAGCGGGAGGACCCTACAATGAGCAGTTCTTC. It translates to CASSGRLAGGPYNEQFF. This sequence joins TRBV19 and TRBJ2-1, with 13 bases matching TRBD2. This CDR3 comprises 17 residues. From germline, CDR1 is LNHDA and CDR2 SQIVND (reference sequence). Trimming took 5 bases from V and 2 from J; bases not matched to a gene: 6.

The J gene is TRBJ1-1, the V gene TRBV7-9; TRBD1 matches at 10 bases. The CDR3 length is 15 residues. V trimming: 11 bases; J trimming: 0 bases; junction bases outside the gene matches: 9. Germline loops: CDR1 SEHNR, CDR2 FQNEAQ (reference sequence). CDR3 DNA sequence: TGTGCCGGGACAGGGGAGGGCGGGATGAACACTGAAGCTTTCTTT. Amino acids: CAGTGEGGMNTEAFF.

The chain has TRBV18 and TRBJ2-7; a weak D match, TRBD1 (6 bases). This CDR3 comprises 16 residues. The germline gives CDR1 KGHSH, CDR2 LQKENI. V was cut by 5 bases and J by 0 bases, with 17 bases left in between. The CDR3 sequence is CASSAIGQTFSYEQYF. The DNA of the CDR3 is TGTGCCAGCTCAGCTATAGGACAGACTTTCTCCTACGAGCAGTACTTC. Combining the CDR3 with reference TRBV18 and TRBJ2-7 gives the whole variable domain NAGVMQNPRHLVRRRGQEARLRCSPMKGHSHVYWYRQLPEEGLKFMVYLQKENIIDESGMPKERFSAEFPKEGPSILRIQQVVRGDSAAYFCASSAIGQTFSYEQYFGPGTRLTVT.

V gene TRBV30 combines with J gene TRBJ2-7, with 7 bases that match TRBD1. This CDR3 comprises 13 residues. Germline lookup yields CDR1 GTSNPN and CDR2 SVGIG (reference sequence). Trimming at V came to 2 bases and at J to 4 bases, leaving 5 bases not matched to a gene. The CDR3 protein is CAWSRRGRYEQYF. The CDR3 region has the DNA TGTGCCTGGAGTCGAAGGGGGCGATACGAGCAGTACTTC.